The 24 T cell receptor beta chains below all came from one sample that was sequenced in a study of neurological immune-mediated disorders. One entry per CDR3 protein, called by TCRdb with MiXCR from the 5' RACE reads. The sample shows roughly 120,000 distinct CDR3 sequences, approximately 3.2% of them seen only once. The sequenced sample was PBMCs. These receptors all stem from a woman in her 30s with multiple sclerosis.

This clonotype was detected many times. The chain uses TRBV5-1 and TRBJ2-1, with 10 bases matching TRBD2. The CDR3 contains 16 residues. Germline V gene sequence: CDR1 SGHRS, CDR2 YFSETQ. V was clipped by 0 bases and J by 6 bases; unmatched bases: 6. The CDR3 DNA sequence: TGCGCCAGCAGCTTGGCCCCACTAGCGGGGACCAATGAGCAGTTCTTC. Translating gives CASSLAPLAGTNEQFF. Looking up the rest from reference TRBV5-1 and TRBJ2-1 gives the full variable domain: KAGVTQTPRYLIKTRGQQVTLSCSPISGHRSVSWYQQTPGQGLQFLFEYFSETQRNKGNFPGRFSGRQFSNSRSEMNVSTLELGDSALYLCASSLAPLAGTNEQFFGPGTRLTVL.

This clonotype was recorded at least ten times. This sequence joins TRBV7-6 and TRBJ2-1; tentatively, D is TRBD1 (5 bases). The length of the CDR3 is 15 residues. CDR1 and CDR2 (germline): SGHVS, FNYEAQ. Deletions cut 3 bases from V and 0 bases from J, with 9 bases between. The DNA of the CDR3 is TGTGCCAGCAGCTTGCAGGGAAGCTCCTACAATGAGCAGTTCTTC. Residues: CASSLQGSSYNEQFF.

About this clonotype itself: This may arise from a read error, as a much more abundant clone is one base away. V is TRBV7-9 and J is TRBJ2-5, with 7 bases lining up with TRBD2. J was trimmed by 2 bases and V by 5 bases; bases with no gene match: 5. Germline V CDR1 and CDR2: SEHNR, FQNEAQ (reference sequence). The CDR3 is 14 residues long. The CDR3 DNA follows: TGTGCCAGCAGCCACCGGGAGGAACAAGAGACCCAGTACTTC. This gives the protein CASSHREEQETQYF.

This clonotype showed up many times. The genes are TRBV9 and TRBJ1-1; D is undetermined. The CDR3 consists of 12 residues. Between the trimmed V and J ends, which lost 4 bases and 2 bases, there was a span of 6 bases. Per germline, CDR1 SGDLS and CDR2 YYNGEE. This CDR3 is CASSPPNTEAFF. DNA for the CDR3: TGTGCCAGCAGCCCCCCAAACACTGAAGCTTTCTTT.

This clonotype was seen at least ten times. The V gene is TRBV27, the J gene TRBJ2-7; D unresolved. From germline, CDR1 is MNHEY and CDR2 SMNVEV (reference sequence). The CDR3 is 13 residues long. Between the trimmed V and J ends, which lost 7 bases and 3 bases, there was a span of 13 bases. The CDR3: CASTGPSNYEQYF. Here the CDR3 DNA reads TGTGCCAGCACCGGACCCTCCAACTACGAGCAGTACTTC.

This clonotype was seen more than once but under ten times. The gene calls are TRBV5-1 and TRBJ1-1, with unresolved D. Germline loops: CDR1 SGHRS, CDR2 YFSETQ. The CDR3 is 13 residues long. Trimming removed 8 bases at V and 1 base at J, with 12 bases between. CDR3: CASSKESNTEAFF. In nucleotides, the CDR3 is TGCGCCAGTTCAAAGGAATCGAACACTGAAGCTTTCTTT.

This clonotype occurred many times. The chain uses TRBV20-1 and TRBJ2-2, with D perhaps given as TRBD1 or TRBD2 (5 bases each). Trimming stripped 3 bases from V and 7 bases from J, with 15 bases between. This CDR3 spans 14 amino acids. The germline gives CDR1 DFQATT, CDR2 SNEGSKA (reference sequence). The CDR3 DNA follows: TGCAGTGCTAGTGAGGGGAATATCGGCGGGGAGCTGTTTTTT. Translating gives CSASEGNIGGELFF.

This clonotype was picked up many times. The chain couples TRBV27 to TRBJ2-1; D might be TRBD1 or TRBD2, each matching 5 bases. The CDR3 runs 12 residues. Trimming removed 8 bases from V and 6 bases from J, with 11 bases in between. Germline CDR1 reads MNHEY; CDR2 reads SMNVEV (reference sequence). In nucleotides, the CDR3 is TGTGCCAGCTCCCCCGGGGCCAATGAGCAGTTCTTC. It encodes CASSPGANEQFF.

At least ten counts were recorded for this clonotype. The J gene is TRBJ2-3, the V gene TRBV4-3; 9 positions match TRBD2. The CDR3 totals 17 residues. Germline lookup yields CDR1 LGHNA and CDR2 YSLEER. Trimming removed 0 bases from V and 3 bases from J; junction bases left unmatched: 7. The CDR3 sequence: CASSQEGPSGDTDTQYF. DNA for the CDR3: TGCGCCAGCAGCCAAGAGGGGCCTAGCGGGGATACAGATACGCAGTATTTT.

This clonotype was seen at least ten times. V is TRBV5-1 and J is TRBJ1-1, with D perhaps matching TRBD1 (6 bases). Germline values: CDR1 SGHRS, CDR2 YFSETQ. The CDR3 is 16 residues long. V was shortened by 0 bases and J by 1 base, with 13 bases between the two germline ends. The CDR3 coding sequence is TGCGCCAGCAGCTTGGGGATAGACAGGTCGAACACTGAAGCTTTCTTT. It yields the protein CASSLGIDRSNTEAFF.

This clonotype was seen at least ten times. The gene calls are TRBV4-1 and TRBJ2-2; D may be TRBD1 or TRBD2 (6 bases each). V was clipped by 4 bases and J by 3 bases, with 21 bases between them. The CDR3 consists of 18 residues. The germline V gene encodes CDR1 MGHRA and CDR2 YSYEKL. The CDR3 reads CASSPPVRGAVYTGELFF. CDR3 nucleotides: TGCGCCAGCAGCCCTCCAGTTAGGGGGGCCGTGTACACCGGGGAGCTGTTTTTT.

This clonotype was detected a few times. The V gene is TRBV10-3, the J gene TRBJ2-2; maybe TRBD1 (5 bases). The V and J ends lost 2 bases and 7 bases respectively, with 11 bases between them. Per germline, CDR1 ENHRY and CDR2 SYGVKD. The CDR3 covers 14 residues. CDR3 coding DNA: TGTGCCATCAGTGAGCCATCGCAGGGCGGGGAGCTGTTTTTT. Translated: CAISEPSQGGELFF.

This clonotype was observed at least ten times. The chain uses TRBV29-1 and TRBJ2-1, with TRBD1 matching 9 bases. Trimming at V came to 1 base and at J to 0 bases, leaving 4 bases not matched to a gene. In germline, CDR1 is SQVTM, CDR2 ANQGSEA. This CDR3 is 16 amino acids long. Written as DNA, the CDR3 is TGCAGCGTTGAAGCTTTACAGGGGGCCTCCTACAATGAGCAGTTCTTC. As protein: CSVEALQGASYNEQFF.

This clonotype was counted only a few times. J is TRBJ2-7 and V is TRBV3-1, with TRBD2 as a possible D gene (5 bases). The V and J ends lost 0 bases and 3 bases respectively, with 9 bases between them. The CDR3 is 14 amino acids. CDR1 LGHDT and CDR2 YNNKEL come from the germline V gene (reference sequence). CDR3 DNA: TGTGCCAGCAGCCAAGAATTCCGGGGCTACGAGCAGTACTTC. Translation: CASSQEFRGYEQYF.

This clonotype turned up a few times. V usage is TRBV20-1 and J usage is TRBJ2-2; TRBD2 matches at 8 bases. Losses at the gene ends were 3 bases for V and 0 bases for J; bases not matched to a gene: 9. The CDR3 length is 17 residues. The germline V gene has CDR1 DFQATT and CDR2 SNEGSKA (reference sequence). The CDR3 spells CSASGLAGYANTGELFF. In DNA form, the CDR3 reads TGCAGTGCTAGTGGTCTAGCGGGCTACGCGAACACCGGGGAGCTGTTTTTT.

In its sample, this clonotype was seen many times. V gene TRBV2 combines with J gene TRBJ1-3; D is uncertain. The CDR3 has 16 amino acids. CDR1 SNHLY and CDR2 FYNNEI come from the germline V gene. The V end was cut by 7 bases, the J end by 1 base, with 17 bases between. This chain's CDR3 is CASILGPRGSGNTIYF. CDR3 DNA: TGTGCCAGCATTCTAGGCCCACGGGGATCTGGAAACACCATATATTTT.

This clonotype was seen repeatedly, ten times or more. The CDR3 DNA reads as TGTGCCAGCAGCCGGGGGAGTGACGAGCAGTACTTC. Translating it yields CASSRGSDEQYF. The chain is built from TRBV9 and TRBJ2-7, with D possibly matching TRBD2 (6 bases). V lost 4 bases to trimming and J lost 5 bases, with 10 bases between them. The germline gives CDR1 SGDLS, CDR2 YYNGEE. The CDR3 length is 12 residues.

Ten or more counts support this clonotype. CDR3 sequence: CASSLVVGEDSYEQYF. In DNA, the CDR3 is TGTGCCAGCAGCTTAGTGGTCGGGGAGGACTCCTACGAGCAGTACTTC. J is TRBJ2-7 and V is TRBV7-2; weak D call: TRBD2 (6 bases). The CDR3 has 16 residues. The V end lost 1 base, the J end lost 0 bases, and 13 bases lay between the germline ends. The germline V gene has CDR1 SGHTA and CDR2 FQGNSA.

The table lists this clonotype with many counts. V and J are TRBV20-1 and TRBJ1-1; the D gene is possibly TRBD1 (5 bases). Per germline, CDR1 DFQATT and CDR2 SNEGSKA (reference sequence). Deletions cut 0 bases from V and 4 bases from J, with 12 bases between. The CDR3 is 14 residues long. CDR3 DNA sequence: TGCAGTGCTAGAGATCCCGGGGGTAGCACTGAAGCTTTCTTT. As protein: CSARDPGGSTEAFF.

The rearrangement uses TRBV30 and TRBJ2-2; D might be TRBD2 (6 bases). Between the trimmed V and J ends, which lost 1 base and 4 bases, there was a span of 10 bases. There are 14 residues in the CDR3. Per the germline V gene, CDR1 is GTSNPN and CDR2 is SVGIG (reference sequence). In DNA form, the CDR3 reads TGTGCCTGGAGTGGGAGGGTAGCCACCGGGGAGCTGTTTTTT. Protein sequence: CAWSGRVATGELFF.

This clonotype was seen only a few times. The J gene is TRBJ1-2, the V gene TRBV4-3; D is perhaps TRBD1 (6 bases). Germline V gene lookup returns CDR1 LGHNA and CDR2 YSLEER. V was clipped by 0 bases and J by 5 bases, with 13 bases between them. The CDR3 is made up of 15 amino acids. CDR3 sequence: CASSQDTDRAYGYTF. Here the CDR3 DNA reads TGCGCCAGCAGCCAAGACACGGACAGAGCTTATGGCTACACCTTC.

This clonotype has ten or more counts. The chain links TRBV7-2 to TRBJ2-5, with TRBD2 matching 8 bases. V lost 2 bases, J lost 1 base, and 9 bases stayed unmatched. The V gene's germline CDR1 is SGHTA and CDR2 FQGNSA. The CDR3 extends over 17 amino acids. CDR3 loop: CASSLRVASGFQETQYF. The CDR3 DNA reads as TGTGCCAGCAGCTTACGGGTTGCTAGCGGGTTCCAAGAGACCCAGTACTTC.

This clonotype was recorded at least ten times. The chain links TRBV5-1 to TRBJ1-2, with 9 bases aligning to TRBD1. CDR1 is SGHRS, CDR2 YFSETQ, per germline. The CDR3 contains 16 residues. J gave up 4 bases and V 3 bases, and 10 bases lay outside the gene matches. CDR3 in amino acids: CASSSGTGRLVYGYTF. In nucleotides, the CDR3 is TGCGCCAGCAGCTCGGGGACAGGGCGCCTTGTCTATGGCTACACCTTC.

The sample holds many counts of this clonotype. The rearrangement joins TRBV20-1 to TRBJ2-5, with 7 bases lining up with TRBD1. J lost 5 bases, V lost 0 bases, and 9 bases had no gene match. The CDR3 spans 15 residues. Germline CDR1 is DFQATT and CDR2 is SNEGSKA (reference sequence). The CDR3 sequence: CSARDPQGVEETQYF. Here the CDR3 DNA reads TGCAGTGCTAGAGATCCCCAGGGGGTGGAGGAGACCCAGTACTTC.